This TCR beta chain comes out of a study of blood T cell repertoires in COVID-19. Across the study: T cells, B-cell-depleted T cells, or PBMCs provided the cDNA or gDNA that served as material.

Repertoires were generated with immunoSEQ multiplex PCR, while TCRdb's copy carries only in-frame clones and drops some. The sample contains around 100,000 clones, roughly 89% of which appear only once. CDR1 is LNHNV, CDR2 YYDKDF, per germline (reference sequence). This CDR3 region has 14 residues. V dropped 4 bases and J dropped 3 bases, with 13 bases sitting between them. The receptor comes from a woman between 45 and 60 years old with COVID-19, enrolled during active disease. The genes are TRBV15 and TRBJ2-7; D perhaps matches TRBD1 (6 bases). The material sequenced was peripheral blood. The CDR3 sequence: CATSTTTRGYEQYV. The CDR3 nucleotides read TGTGCCACCAGCACAACGACCAGGGGCTACGAGCAGTACGTC.